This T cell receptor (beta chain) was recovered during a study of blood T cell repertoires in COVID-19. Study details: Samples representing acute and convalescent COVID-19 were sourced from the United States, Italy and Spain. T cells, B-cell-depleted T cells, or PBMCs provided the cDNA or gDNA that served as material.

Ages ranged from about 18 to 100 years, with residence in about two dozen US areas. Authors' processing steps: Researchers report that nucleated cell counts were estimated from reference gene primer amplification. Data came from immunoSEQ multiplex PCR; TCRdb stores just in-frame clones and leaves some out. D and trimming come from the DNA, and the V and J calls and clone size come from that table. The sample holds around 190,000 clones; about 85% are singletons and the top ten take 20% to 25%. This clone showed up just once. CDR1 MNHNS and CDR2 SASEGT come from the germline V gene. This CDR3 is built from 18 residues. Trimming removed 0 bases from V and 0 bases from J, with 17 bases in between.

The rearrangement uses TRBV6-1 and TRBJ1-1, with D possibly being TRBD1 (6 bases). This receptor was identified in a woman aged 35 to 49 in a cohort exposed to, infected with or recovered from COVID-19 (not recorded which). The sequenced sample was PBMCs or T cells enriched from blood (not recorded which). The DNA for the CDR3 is TGTGCCAGCAGTGAAGCGCGACAGGCCCATTGGGTGAACACTGAAGCTTTCTTT. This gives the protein CASSEARQAHWVNTEAFF.